The next 20 T cell receptor beta chains were all read from a single sample in a study of cytomegalovirus exposure and HLA in healthy donors. The PCR was carried out with 60 Vbeta primers and 13 Jbeta primers. Repertoires were generated with immunoSEQ multiplex PCR, while TCRdb's copy carries only in-frame clones and drops some. The table lists about 120,000 clones, less than 85% of them singletons. The material sequenced was PBMCs. The receptors stem from a man in his late teens or twenties in good health and CMV-seropositive.

V is TRBV6-1 and J is TRBJ2-7; 7 bases fit TRBD2. Trimming took 5 bases from V and 5 from J; bases not matched to a gene: 12. The germline V gene has CDR1 MNHNS and CDR2 SASEGT. The CDR3 extends over 15 amino acids. CDR3 region: CASSHRGGDFDEQYF. The DNA of the CDR3 is TGTGCCAGCAGTCACCGTGGGGGGGACTTCGACGAGCAGTACTTC.

The CDR3 coding sequence is TGTGCCAGCAGCAGGCTAGCGGAGACATACAATGAGCAGTTCTTC. This sequence encodes CASSRLAETYNEQFF. This chain connects TRBV21-1 to TRBJ2-1; the table's D gene call, TRBD2, was not cross checked with the DNA. TRBV21-1 has pseudogene status. The CDR3 is made up of 15 amino acids.

The J gene is TRBJ1-5, the V gene TRBV4-1; TRBD1 matches at 8 bases. Trimming cost V 2 bases and J 2 bases; bases outside gene matches: 11. Per germline, CDR1 MGHRA and CDR2 YSYEKL. The CDR3 is made up of 18 amino acids. The CDR3 nucleotides are TGCGCCAGCAGCCAACCCGGGACAGGAGAGATCGGCAATCAGCCCCAGCATTTT. Translation: CASSQPGTGEIGNQPQHF.

The table lists this clone with a count of one. The sample contains more than one DNA sequence encoding this CDR3. The chain combines TRBV7-3 with TRBJ1-2; 9 nucleotides line up with TRBD1. Germline lookup yields CDR1 SGHTA and CDR2 FQGTGA. V trimming: 4 bases; J trimming: 8 bases; junction bases outside the gene matches: 5. The CDR3 totals 13 residues. The CDR3 region is CASSSGQGEGYTF. The CDR3 DNA is TGTGCCAGCAGCTCGGGACAGGGTGAGGGCTACACCTTC.

The chain has TRBV19 and TRBJ1-6; D unresolved. The CDR3 totals 13 residues. Germline values: CDR1 LNHDA, CDR2 SQIVND (reference sequence). Trimming took off 3 bases at V and 7 bases at J, with 7 bases between the two ends. DNA of the CDR3: TGTGCCAGTAGTATTTCCCCAAATTCACCCCTCCACTTT. Translating it yields CASSISPNSPLHF.

This rearrangement joins TRBV11-2 to TRBJ2-3; TRBD2 aligns across 8 bases. The CDR3 is 17 amino acids. Looked up from germline, CDR1 is SGHAT and CDR2 is FQNNGV. Trimming at V came to 0 bases and at J to 1 base, leaving 6 bases not matched to a gene. The CDR3 region has the DNA TGTGCCAGCAGCTTAGAAGGAGGAGCGGGGGGCACAGATACGCAGTATTTT. Encoded protein: CASSLEGGAGGTDTQYF.

The gene calls are TRBV6-5 and TRBJ1-1; 8 nucleotides line up with TRBD1. Germline V lookup: CDR1 MNHEY, CDR2 SVGAGI. The CDR3 totals 15 residues. V trimming: 6 bases; J trimming: 0 bases; junction bases outside the gene matches: 6. For the CDR3, the DNA is TGTGCCAGCAGCAATCCAGGGGGCATGAACACTGAAGCTTTCTTT. Translated: CASSNPGGMNTEAFF.

The chain recombines TRBV10-2 with TRBJ2-2; TRBD2 aligns across 8 bases. The germline CDR1 and CDR2 sequences are WSHSY and SAAADI. J was trimmed by 1 base and V by 10 bases; bases with no gene match: 2. The CDR3 spans 13 residues. In DNA, the CDR3 is TGCGCCACCCGGGGGGGGAACACCGGGGAGCTGTTTTTT. Encoded protein: CATRGGNTGELFF.

The chain is built from TRBV9 and TRBJ1-4, with D perhaps TRBD1 (5 bases). This CDR3 has 16 amino acids. Trimming removed 0 bases at V and 4 bases at J, with 13 bases between. The V gene's germline CDR1 is SGDLS and CDR2 YYNGEE. CDR3 nucleotides: TGTGCCAGCAGCGTAGCTGCAGGGCTTTTTAATGAAAAACTGTTTTTT. Its protein product is CASSVAAGLFNEKLFF. The whole variable domain, remainder taken from reference TRBV9 and TRBJ1-4, is DSGVTQTPKHLITATGQRVTLRCSPRSGDLSVYWYQQSLDQGLQFLIQYYNGEERAKGNILERFSAQQFPDLHSELNLSSLELGDSALYFCASSVAAGLFNEKLFFGSGTQLSVL.

The chain links TRBV4-1 to TRBJ2-1; 12 nucleotides agree with TRBD2. From germline, CDR1 is MGHRA and CDR2 YSYEKL. The CDR3 loop spans 16 amino acids. V trimming: 1 base; J trimming: 10 bases; junction bases outside the gene matches: 8. CDR3 in amino acids: CASSQVASGGVGEQFF. For the CDR3, the DNA is TGCGCCAGCAGCCAAGTAGCTAGCGGGGGGGTAGGGGAGCAGTTCTTC.

V usage is TRBV2 and J usage is TRBJ2-7, with 7 bases that match TRBD2. The CDR3 has 11 amino acids. Germline V gives CDR1 SNHLY, CDR2 FYNNEI. The V and J ends lost 7 bases and 5 bases, in that order; junction bases with no gene match: 2. The CDR3 reads CASTLADEQYF. The CDR3 DNA reads as TGTGCCAGCACCCTAGCGGACGAGCAGTACTTC.

The V call is TRBV6-5, the J call TRBJ1-5; 7 bases align to TRBD1. The V gene end was trimmed by 6 bases and the J gene end by 3 bases; junction bases not matched to a gene: 2. CDR3 length equals 13 residues. Germline loops: CDR1 MNHEY, CDR2 SVGAGI. The CDR3 DNA is TGTGCCAGCAGAGGGGGCGACAATCAGCCCCAGCATTTT. As protein: CASRGGDNQPQHF.

For this clone: As the CDR3 is not closed by the conserved phenylalanine or tryptophan, this likely results from a read error. The DNA is left out, because the CDR3 cannot be placed on it with certainty; the CDR3 is given as TCRdb lists it. The rearrangement uses TRBV9 and TRBJ1-2; TRBD1 is the table's D call and was not checked against the DNA. Germline V gives CDR1 SGDLS, CDR2 YYNGEE. From its first to its last residue, the CDR3 has 13 amino acids. CDR3 residues: CASSVLGQGAPAL.

This chain joins TRBV10-2 and TRBJ1-2; 9 bases match TRBD1. The V gene end was trimmed by 1 base and the J gene end by 5 bases; junction bases not matched to a gene: 2. Germline V lookup: CDR1 WSHSY, CDR2 SAAADI. The CDR3 consists of 14 residues. The CDR3 loop is CASSEFGTGYGYTF. For the CDR3, the DNA is TGCGCCAGCAGTGAGTTCGGGACAGGGTATGGCTACACCTTC.

The chain carries TRBV30 and TRBJ1-2; D gene unclear. This CDR3 region has 12 residues. Germline V gives CDR1 GTSNPN, CDR2 SVGIG (reference sequence). V dropped 1 base and J dropped 4 bases, with 7 bases sitting between them. For the CDR3, the DNA is TGTGCCTGGAGTGCGGGATCCTATGGCTACACCTTC. Amino acids: CAWSAGSYGYTF.

The rearrangement uses TRBV7-6 and TRBJ2-5; 8 nucleotides align to TRBD1. Germline values: CDR1 SGHVS, CDR2 FNYEAQ. The CDR3 consists of 16 residues. V lost 5 bases, J lost 1 base, and 9 bases stayed unmatched. The CDR3 nucleotides read TGTGCCAGCAGCCTCGCCGGGACAGGAACCCAAGAGACCCAGTACTTC. Its protein is CASSLAGTGTQETQYF.

This clone was detected a few times. This chain joins TRBV6-5 and TRBJ1-2; D is ambiguous. The V and J ends lost 5 bases and 8 bases respectively, with 15 bases between them. CDR1 is MNHEY and CDR2 is SVGAGI in the germline V gene. The CDR3 is 13 amino acids. The CDR3 region is CASSPITPGGYTF. The CDR3 region has the DNA TGTGCCAGCAGTCCCATCACCCCAGGAGGCTACACCTTC.

The chain combines TRBV5-4 with TRBJ2-7; a weak D match, TRBD2 (6 bases). The CDR3 is 16 amino acids. Trimming cost V 0 bases and J 2 bases, with 15 bases left between them. CDR1 SGHNT and CDR2 YYREEE come from the germline V gene (reference sequence). CDR3 DNA sequence: TGTGCCAGCAGCTTGGTCGGACCCGGGGGTCCCTACGAGCAGTACTTC. It specifies CASSLVGPGGPYEQYF.

J is TRBJ2-1 and V is TRBV9; the D gene is possibly TRBD1 (7 bases). Germline V gene lookup returns CDR1 SGDLS and CDR2 YYNGEE. Trimming cost V 0 bases and J 8 bases, with 9 bases left between them. This CDR3 region has 13 residues. As DNA, the CDR3 is TGTGCCAGCAGCGTAGGCAGGGGGGATGAGCAGTTCTTC. Its translation: CASSVGRGDEQFF. Supplemented by reference TRBV9 and TRBJ2-1, the full variable domain reads DSGVTQTPKHLITATGQRVTLRCSPRSGDLSVYWYQQSLDQGLQFLIQYYNGEERAKGNILERFSAQQFPDLHSELNLSSLELGDSALYFCASSVGRGDEQFFGPGTRLTVL.

The rearrangement uses TRBV5-1 and TRBJ1-1, with 7 bases aligning to TRBD1. CDR1 and CDR2 (germline): SGHRS, YFSETQ. The CDR3 sequence is 14 residues long. V lost 1 base and J lost 5; bases outside the gene matches: 5. The CDR3 region has the DNA TGCGCCAGCAGCTTGAACAGGGGCTCAACTGAAGCTTTCTTT. Translation gives CASSLNRGSTEAFF.